Sequencing of this TCR beta chain was carried out in a study of blood T cell repertoires in COVID-19. About the research overall: Samples representing acute and convalescent COVID-19 were sourced from the United States, Italy and Spain. PBMCs, B-cell-depleted T cells, or T cells provided the cDNA or gDNA that made up the material.

In the source study's methods: Estimation of nucleated cell counts relied on the amplification of reference gene primers. Assay: immunoSEQ multiplex PCR; the TCRdb copy retains only in-frame clones and omits some. V, J and clone size reflect that table, while D and trimming were determined from the DNA. The sample consists of 200,000 to 250,000 clones, just over 85% of them appearing once. Germline V gives CDR1 LGHNA, CDR2 YSLEER. This CDR3 has 16 amino acids. J was trimmed by 0 bases and V by 0 bases; bases with no gene match: 3. The origin of this receptor is a man aged 18 to 35 with active or convalescent COVID-19. Input material: peripheral blood. The V and J genes are TRBV4-3 and TRBJ2-3; TRBD1 matches 7 bases. As DNA, the CDR3 is TGCGCCAGCAGCCAAGATACAGGGGCGAGCACAGATACGCAGTATTTT. Translated, it gives CASSQDTGASTDTQYF.